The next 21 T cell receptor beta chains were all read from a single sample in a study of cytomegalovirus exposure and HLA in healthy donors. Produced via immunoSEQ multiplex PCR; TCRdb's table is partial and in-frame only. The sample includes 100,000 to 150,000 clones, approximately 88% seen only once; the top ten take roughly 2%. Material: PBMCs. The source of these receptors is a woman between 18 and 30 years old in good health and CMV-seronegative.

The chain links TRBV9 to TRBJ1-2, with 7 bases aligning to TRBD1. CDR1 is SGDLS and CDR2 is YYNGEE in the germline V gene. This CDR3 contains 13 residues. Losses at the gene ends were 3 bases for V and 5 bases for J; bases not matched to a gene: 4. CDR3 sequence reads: CASSGTGVYGYTF. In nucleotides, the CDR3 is TGTGCCAGCAGCGGAACAGGGGTTTATGGCTACACCTTC. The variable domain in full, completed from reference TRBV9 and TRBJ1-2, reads DSGVTQTPKHLITATGQRVTLRCSPRSGDLSVYWYQQSLDQGLQFLIQYYNGEERAKGNILERFSAQQFPDLHSELNLSSLELGDSALYFCASSGTGVYGYTFGSGTRLTVV.

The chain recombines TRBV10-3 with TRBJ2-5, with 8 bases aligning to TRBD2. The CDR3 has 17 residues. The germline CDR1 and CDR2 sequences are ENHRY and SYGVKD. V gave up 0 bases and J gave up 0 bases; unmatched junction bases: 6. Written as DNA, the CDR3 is TGTGCCATCAGTGAGTCGGGGGCGGGAGGCAACCAAGAGACCCAGTACTTC. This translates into CAISESGAGGNQETQYF.

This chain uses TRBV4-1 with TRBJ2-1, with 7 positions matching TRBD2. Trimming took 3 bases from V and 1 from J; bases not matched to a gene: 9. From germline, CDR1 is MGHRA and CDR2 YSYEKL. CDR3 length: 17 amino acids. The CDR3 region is CASSHLPSGVSYNEQFF. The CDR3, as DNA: TGCGCCAGCAGCCACCTCCCTAGCGGAGTGTCCTACAATGAGCAGTTCTTC.

The CDR3: CASSLVNTEAFF. DNA of the CDR3: TGTGCCAGCAGCTTGGTAAACACTGAAGCTTTCTTT. V gene TRBV5-6 combines with J gene TRBJ1-1; unclear D gene. CDR3 size: 12 residues. Trimming shortened V by 0 bases and J by 2 bases, and 2 bases separated the two germline ends. Per the germline V gene, CDR1 is SGHDT and CDR2 is YYEEEE.

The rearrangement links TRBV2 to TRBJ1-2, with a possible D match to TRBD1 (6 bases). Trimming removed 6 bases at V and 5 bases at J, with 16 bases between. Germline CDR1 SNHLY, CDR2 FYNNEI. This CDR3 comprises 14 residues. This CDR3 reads CASSARGNWYGYTF. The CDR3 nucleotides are TGTGCCAGCAGCGCCAGGGGTAACTGGTATGGCTACACCTTC.

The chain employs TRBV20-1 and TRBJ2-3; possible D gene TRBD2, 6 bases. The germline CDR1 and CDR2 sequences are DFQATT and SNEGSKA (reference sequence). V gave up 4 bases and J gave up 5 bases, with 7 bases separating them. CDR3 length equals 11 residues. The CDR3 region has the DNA TGCAGTGCTACCGGGGGAGATACGCAGTATTTT. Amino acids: CSATGGDTQYF.

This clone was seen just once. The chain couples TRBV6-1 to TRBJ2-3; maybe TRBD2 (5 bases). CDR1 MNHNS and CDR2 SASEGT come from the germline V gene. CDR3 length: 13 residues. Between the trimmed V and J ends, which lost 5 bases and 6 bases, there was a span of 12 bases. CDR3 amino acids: CASSRGSLDTQYF. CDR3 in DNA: TGTGCCAGCAGTCGGGGTTCGTTGGATACGCAGTATTTT.

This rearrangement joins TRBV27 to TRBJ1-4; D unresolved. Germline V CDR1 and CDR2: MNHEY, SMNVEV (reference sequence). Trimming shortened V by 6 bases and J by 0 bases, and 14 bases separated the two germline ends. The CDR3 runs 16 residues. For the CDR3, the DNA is TGTGCCAGCAGACTTACCGGGTTTGCAACTAATGAAAAACTGTTTTTT. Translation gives CASRLTGFATNEKLFF.

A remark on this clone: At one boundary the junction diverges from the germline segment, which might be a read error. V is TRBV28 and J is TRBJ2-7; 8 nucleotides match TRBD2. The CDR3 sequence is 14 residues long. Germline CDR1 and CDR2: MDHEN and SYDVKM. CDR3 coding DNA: TGTGCCAGCAGTTTAGAGACTAGCGCCCATCGTATACGTTTC. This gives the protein CASSLETSAHRIRF.

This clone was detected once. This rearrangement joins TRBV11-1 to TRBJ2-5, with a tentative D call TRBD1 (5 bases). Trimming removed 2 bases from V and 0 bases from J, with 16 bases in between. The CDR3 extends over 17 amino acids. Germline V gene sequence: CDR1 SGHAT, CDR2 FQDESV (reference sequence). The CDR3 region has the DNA TGTGCCAGCAGCTTACAGAGAGACAGTTCGTACCAAGAGACCCAGTACTTC. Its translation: CASSLQRDSSYQETQYF.

The CDR3 loop reads CASSPNNYEQYF. The CDR3 bases are TGTGCCAGCTCACCAAACAACTACGAGCAGTACTTC. The V gene is TRBV18, the J gene TRBJ2-7; D call uncertain. V was clipped by 2 bases and J by 3 bases, with 5 bases between them. Germline CDR1 KGHSH, CDR2 LQKENI. The CDR3 is 12 residues long.

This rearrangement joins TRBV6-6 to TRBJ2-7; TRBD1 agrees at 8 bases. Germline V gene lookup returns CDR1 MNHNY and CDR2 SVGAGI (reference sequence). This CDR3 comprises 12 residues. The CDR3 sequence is CVSRQGAYEQYF. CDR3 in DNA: TGTGTATCCCGGCAGGGGGCGTACGAGCAGTACTTC.

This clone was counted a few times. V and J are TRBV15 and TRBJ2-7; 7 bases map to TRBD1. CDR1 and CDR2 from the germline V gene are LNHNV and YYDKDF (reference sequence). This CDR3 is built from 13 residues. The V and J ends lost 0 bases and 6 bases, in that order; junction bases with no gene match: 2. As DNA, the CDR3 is TGTGCCACCAGCAGAGATAGGGACAGCGAGCAGTACTTC. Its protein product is CATSRDRDSEQYF.

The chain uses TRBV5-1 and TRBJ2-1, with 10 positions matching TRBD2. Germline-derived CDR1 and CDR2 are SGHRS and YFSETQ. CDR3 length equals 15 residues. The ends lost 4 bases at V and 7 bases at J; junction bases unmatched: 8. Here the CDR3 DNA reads TGCGCCAGCAGCGGCGGGACTAGCGCCGGGAATGAGCAGTTCTTC. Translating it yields CASSGGTSAGNEQFF.

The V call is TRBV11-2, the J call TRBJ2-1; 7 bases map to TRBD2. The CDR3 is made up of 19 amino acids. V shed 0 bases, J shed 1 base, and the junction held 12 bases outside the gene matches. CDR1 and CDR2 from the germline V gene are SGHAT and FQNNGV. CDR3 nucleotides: TGTGCCAGCAGCTTAGATTCCCTAGCGGCAGTACCATCCTACAATGAGCAGTTCTTC. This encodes CASSLDSLAAVPSYNEQFF. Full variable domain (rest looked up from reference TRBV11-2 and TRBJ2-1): EAGVAQSPRYKIIEKRQSVAFWCNPISGHATLYWYQQILGQGPKLLIQFQNNGVVDDSQLPKDRFSAERLKGVDSTLKIQPAKLEDSAVYLCASSLDSLAAVPSYNEQFFGPGTRLTVL.

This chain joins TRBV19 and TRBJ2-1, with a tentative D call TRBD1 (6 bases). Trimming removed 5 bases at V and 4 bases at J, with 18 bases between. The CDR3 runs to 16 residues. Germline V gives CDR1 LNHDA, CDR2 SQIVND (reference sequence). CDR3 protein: CASSLFRGEKYNEQFF. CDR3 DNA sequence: TGTGCCAGTAGTCTCTTCAGGGGCGAAAAGTACAATGAGCAGTTCTTC.

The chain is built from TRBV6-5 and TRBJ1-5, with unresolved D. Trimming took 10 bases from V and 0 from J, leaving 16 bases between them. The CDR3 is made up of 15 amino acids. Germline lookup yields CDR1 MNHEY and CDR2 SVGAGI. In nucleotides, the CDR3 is TGTGCCACCCGACTGATTCCTAATAGCAATCAGCCCCAGCATTTT. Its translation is CATRLIPNSNQPQHF.

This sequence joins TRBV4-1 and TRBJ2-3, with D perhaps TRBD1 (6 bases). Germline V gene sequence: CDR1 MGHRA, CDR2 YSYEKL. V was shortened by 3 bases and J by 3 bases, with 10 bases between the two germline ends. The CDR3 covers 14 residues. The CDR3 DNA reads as TGCGCCAGCAGCCAGCCAACAGGGACAGATACGCAGTATTTT. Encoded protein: CASSQPTGTDTQYF.

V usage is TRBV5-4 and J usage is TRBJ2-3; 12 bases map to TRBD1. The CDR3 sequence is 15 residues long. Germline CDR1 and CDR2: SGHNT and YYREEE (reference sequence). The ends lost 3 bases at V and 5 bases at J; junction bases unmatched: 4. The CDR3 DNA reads TGTGCCAGCAGCTCGGGGACAGGGGGCGTAGATACGCAGTATTTT. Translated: CASSSGTGGVDTQYF.

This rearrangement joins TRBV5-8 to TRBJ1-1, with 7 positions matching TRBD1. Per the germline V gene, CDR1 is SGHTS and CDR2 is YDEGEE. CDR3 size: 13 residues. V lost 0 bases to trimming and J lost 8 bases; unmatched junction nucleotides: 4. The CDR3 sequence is CASSLGQGEEAFF. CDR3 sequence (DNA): TGTGCCAGCAGCTTGGGACAGGGAGAAGAAGCTTTCTTT.

This CDR3 reads CASSFVAGGSLTDTQYF. DNA for the CDR3: TGCGCCAGCAGCTTTGTTGCGGGAGGGAGCCTCACAGATACGCAGTATTTT. The chain joins TRBV5-1 to TRBJ2-3, with TRBD2 matching 9 bases. J gave up 2 bases and V 2 bases, and 9 bases lay outside the gene matches. Germline V gives CDR1 SGHRS, CDR2 YFSETQ. CDR3 length: 17 amino acids.